A selection of T cell receptor beta chains follows, all from one sample in a study of blood T cells in healthy people across ages. MiXCR, run by TCRdb on the 5' RACE reads, gives a single entry per CDR3 protein. Of over 750,000 distinct CDR3 sequences in the sample, roughly 25% are singletons; the top ten hold 9.4%. This sample also belongs to another study, concerning T cells of mothers and their children.

Sequenced: blood. The receptor set was obtained from a boy aged 5-17 years in good health. CDR3s include the opening cysteine and the closing phenylalanine or tryptophan. A D gene is named only where the DNA matches it firmly. The listing skips clone size in some rows; elsewhere it reads once, few, many or a size class.

J gene | V gene | D gene | clone size | CDR3 protein | CDR3 DNA
TRBJ2-7 | TRBV12-3/TRBV12-4 | TRBD1 | NA | CASSPWGQGDEQYF | TGTGCCAGCAGTCCTTGGGGACAGGGGGACGAGCAGTACTTC
TRBJ2-7 | TRBV29-1 | NA | NA | CSGRTDTYEQYF | TGCAGCGGACGGACGGACACCTACGAGCAGTACTTC
TRBJ2-3 | TRBV20-1 | NA | NA | CSARIPSFTDTQYF | TGCAGTGCTAGAATCCCATCGTTCACAGATACGCAGTATTTT
TRBJ2-1 | TRBV4-1 | NA | few | CASSQDRTYNEQFF | TGCGCCAGCAGCCAAGATAGGACCTACAATGAGCAGTTCTTC
TRBJ2-3 | TRBV23-1 | TRBD2 | NA | CARLAGEPITDTQYF | TGCGCCAGACTAGCGGGAGAGCCAATCACAGATACGCAGTATTTT
TRBJ2-4 | TRBV28 | NA | few | CASSLNSQLAKNIQYF | TGTGCCAGCAGTCTTAACTCCCAACTAGCCAAAAACATTCAGTACTTC
TRBJ1-1 | TRBV6-1 | TRBD1 | few | CASSGYRGTEAFF | TGTGCCAGCAGTGGATACAGGGGTACTGAAGCTTTCTTT
TRBJ1-5 | TRBV7-2 | NA | few | CASSSLGQRGTDTQHF | TGTGCCAGCAGCTCGCTTGGCCAGCGAGGCACAGATACGCAGCATTTT
TRBJ2-5 | TRBV28 | TRBD2 | few | CASSPAGTSGSETQYF | TGTGCCAGCAGTCCGGCCGGGACTAGCGGGAGTGAGACCCAGTACTTC
TRBJ2-7 | TRBV7-3 | NA | few | CASSLLAPGEQYF | TGTGCCAGCAGCTTGCTAGCTCCCGGAGAGCAGTACTTC
TRBJ1-1 | TRBV5-1 | NA | few | CASSLYSYTEAFF | TGCGCCAGCAGCTTGTACAGTTACACTGAAGCTTTCTTT
TRBJ2-5 | TRBV29-1 | TRBD1 | NA | CSSGGPTGGTQYF | TGCAGCTCAGGGGGCCCTACCGGCGGGACCCAGTACTTC
TRBJ2-7 | TRBV28 | TRBD2 | NA | CASSFRTSGASVPYEQYF | TGTGCCAGCAGTTTCCGGACTAGCGGGGCTAGCGTTCCCTACGAGCAGTACTTC
TRBJ2-7 | TRBV2 | NA | NA | CASSDFPDSPYEQYF | TGTGCCAGCAGTGATTTCCCGGACAGCCCCTACGAGCAGTACTTC
TRBJ1-6 | TRBV20-1 | NA | NA | CSARALTGADNSPLHF | TGCAGTGCTCGAGCTTTGACGGGGGCGGATAATTCACCCCTCCACTTT
TRBJ1-1 | TRBV9 | NA | NA | CASSVEPDLNTEAFF | TGTGCCAGCAGCGTAGAACCGGATTTGAACACTGAAGCTTTCTTT
TRBJ2-5 | TRBV10-3 | NA | few | CAISEIAPRGLAFF | TGTGCCATCAGTGAAATAGCTCCGCGAGGCTTGGCGTTCTTC
TRBJ1-2 | TRBV29-1 | TRBD1 | NA | CSVGTGEVNYGYTF | TGCAGCGTGGGGACAGGGGAGGTGAACTATGGCTACACCTTC
TRBJ2-7 | TRBV29-1 | NA | NA | CSVARLYSYEQYF | TGCAGCGTTGCAAGGCTGTACTCCTACGAGCAGTACTTC
TRBJ2-5 | TRBV5-1 | NA | NA | CASREQGPETQYF | TGCGCCAGCAGAGAACAGGGCCCAGAGACCCAGTACTTC
TRBJ2-5 | TRBV6-5 | NA | NA | CASSYSEDLTETQYF | TGTGCCAGCAGTTACAGCGAGGACCTGACAGAGACCCAGTACTTC
TRBJ1-3 | TRBV20-1 | TRBD1 | few | CSARDLRGPGNTIYF | TGCAGTGCTAGAGATCTTAGGGGGCCTGGAAACACCATATATTTT
TRBJ1-5 | TRBV24-1 | NA | few | CATSDTRDSNQPQHF | TGTGCCACCAGTGATACTCGTGATAGCAATCAGCCCCAGCATTTT
TRBJ2-3 | TRBV13 | TRBD2 | few | CASSSTLTSGGSGDTQYF | TGTGCCAGCAGCTCAACGTTGACTAGCGGAGGGAGCGGAGATACGCAGTATTTT
TRBJ1-1 | TRBV20-1 | NA | few | CSAHYSQGPNTEAFF | TGCAGTGCTCATTATTCGCAGGGTCCGAACACTGAAGCTTTCTTT
TRBJ2-3 | TRBV5-1 | NA | NA | CASSPSERGFTDTQYF | TGCGCCAGCAGCCCCTCTGAGAGGGGTTTCACAGATACGCAGTATTTT
TRBJ1-1 | TRBV29-1 | NA | few | CSVVGFLLGVANTEAFF | TGCAGCGTTGTCGGTTTTCTGCTAGGGGTCGCGAACACTGAAGCTTTCTTT
TRBJ2-7 | TRBV15 | TRBD1 | few | CATSRGGQGAYEQYF | TGTGCCACCAGCAGAGGGGGACAGGGGGCTTACGAGCAGTACTTC
TRBJ1-4 | TRBV27 | NA | NA | CASRRLTRGEKLFF | TGTGCCAGCAGGCGACTTACACGAGGTGAAAAACTGTTTTTT
TRBJ1-5 | TRBV6-1 | NA | few | CASSKGLGGYSNQPQHF | TGTGCCAGCAGTAAAGGGCTCGGGGGTTATAGCAATCAGCCCCAGCATTTT
TRBJ2-2 | TRBV20-1 | NA | few | CSAREDRQGLTGELFF | TGCAGTGCTAGAGAGGACCGCCAGGGACTCACCGGGGAGCTGTTTTTT
TRBJ2-5 | TRBV5-1 | TRBD1 | NA | CASSSTGTDLETQYF | TGCGCCAGCAGCTCGACCGGGACAGATTTAGAGACCCAGTACTTC
TRBJ2-1 | TRBV7-8 | TRBD2 | NA | CASSFGAGGLYEQFF | TGTGCCAGCAGCTTCGGAGCGGGGGGCTTATATGAGCAGTTCTTC
TRBJ2-1 | TRBV27 | TRBD1 | NA | CASSFATTGPRNEQFF | TGTGCCAGCAGTTTTGCCACGACAGGGCCCAGGAATGAGCAGTTCTTC
TRBJ2-1 | TRBV20-1 | NA | few | CSALRENEQFF | TGCAGTGCTCTCAGGGAAAATGAGCAGTTCTTC
TRBJ2-5 | TRBV5-1 | NA | NA | CASRSRDSETQYF | TGCGCCAGCAGGAGCAGGGACTCAGAGACCCAGTACTTC
TRBJ2-5 | TRBV18 | NA | NA | CASSPASKETQYF | TGTGCCAGCTCACCGGCGAGCAAAGAGACCCAGTACTTC
TRBJ2-5 | TRBV5-1 | NA | NA | CASSFDELVLGETQYF | TGCGCCAGCAGCTTCGACGAACTAGTACTGGGGGAGACCCAGTACTTC
TRBJ2-3 | TRBV7-2 | TRBD1 | NA | CASSSIGQGARVTDTQYF | TGTGCCAGCAGCTCCATCGGCCAGGGGGCGCGAGTCACAGATACGCAGTATTTT
TRBJ2-1 | TRBV7-9 | TRBD2 | NA | CASSSRLAGYNEQFF | TGTGCCAGCAGCTCCAGACTAGCGGGTTACAATGAGCAGTTCTTC
TRBJ2-2 | TRBV28 | NA | few | CASSFFGELFF | TGTGCCAGCAGTTTCTTCGGGGAGCTGTTTTTT
TRBJ1-3 | TRBV4-2 | NA | NA | CASSQGLPGPIGNTIYF | TGTGCCAGCAGCCAAGGACTTCCGGGGCCGATTGGAAACACCATATATTTT
TRBJ2-7 | TRBV19 | NA | NA | CASSSRRDRDEQYF | TGTGCAAGTAGTTCCCGACGGGATAGAGACGAGCAGTACTTC
TRBJ1-2 | TRBV7-2 | TRBD1 | NA | CASSLAGQFDGYTF | TGTGCCAGCAGCTTAGCGGGACAGTTCGATGGCTACACCTTC
TRBJ2-5 | TRBV10-3 | TRBD2 | few | CAISVRGEGTQYF | TGTGCCATCAGTGTTCGAGGGGAGGGGACCCAGTACTTC
TRBJ2-7 | TRBV9 | TRBD1 | NA | CASSVSGQGAWEQYF | TGTGCCAGCAGCGTCTCGGGACAGGGGGCTTGGGAGCAGTACTTC
TRBJ2-1 | TRBV11-3 | TRBD2 | NA | CASSLARNRLAGYNEQFF | TGTGCCAGCAGCTTAGCCCGAAATAGACTAGCGGGGTACAATGAGCAGTTCTTC
TRBJ2-5 | TRBV10-3 | TRBD2 | NA | CAIGLAAQETQYF | TGTGCCATCGGGCTAGCGGCTCAAGAGACCCAGTACTTC
TRBJ2-4 | TRBV12-3/TRBV12-4 | NA | NA | CASSLLPDKNIQYF | TGTGCCAGCAGTTTACTCCCTGACAAAAACATTCAGTACTTC
TRBJ2-1 | TRBV21-1 | NA | NA | CVSSKQLCPRGGGEQFF | TGTGTCAGCAGCAAACAATTATGCCCAAGAGGGGGAGGTGAGCAGTTCTTC
TRBJ2-7 | TRBV19 | TRBD1 | few | CASTATGGYEQYF | TGTGCCAGTACCGCGACAGGGGGTTACGAGCAGTACTTC